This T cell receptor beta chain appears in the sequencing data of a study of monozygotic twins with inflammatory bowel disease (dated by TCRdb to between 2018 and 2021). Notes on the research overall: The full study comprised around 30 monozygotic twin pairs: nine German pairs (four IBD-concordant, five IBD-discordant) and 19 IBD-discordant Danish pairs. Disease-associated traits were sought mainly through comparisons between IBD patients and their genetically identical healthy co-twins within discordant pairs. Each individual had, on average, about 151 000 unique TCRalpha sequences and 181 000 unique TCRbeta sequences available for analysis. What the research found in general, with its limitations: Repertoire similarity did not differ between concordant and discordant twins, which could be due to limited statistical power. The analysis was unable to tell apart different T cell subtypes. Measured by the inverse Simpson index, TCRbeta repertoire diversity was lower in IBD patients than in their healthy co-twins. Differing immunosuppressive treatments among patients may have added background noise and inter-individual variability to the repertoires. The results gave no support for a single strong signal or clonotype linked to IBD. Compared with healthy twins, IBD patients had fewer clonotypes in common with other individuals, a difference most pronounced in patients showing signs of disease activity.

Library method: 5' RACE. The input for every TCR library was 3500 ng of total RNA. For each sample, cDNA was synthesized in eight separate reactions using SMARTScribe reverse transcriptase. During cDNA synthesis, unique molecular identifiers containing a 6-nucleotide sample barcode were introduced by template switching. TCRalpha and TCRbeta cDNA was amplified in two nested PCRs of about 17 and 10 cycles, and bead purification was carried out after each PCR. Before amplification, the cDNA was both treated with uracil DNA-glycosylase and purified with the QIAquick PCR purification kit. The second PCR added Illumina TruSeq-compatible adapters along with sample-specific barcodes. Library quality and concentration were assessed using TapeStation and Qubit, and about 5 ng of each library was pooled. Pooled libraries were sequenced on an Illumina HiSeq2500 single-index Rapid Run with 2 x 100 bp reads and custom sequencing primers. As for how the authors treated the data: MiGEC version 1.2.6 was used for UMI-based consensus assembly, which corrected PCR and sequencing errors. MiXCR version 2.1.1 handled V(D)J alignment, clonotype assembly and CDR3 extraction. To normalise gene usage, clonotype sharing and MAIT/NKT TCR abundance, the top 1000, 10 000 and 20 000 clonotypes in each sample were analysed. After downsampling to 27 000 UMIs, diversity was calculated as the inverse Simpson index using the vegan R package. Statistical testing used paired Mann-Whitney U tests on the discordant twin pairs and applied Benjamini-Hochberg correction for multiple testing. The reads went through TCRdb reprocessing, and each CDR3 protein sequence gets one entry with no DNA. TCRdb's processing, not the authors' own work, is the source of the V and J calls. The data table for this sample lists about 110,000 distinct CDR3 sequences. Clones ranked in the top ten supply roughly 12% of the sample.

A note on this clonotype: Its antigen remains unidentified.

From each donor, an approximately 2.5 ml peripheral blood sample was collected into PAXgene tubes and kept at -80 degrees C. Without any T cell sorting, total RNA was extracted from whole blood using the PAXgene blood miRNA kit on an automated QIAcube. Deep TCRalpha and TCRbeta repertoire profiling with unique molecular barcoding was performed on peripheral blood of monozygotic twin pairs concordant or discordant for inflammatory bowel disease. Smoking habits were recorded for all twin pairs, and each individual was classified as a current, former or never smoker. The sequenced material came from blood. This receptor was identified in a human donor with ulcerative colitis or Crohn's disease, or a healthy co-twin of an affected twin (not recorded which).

The CDR3 here reads CASSIFFSGGRLNEQFF. The V and J segments used are TRBV19 and TRBJ2-1; TCRdb picks TRBD1, but there is no DNA to check that call. The germline V gene (reference sequence) specifies LNHDA as CDR1 and SQIVND as CDR2. The CDR3 spans 17 residues, from the cysteine through the phenylalanine. The coding DNA is unavailable.